This is a list of T cell receptor beta chains from one sample in a study of T-cell reconstitution after alpha-beta-depleted transplantation in children. TCRdb recomputed calls from the PCR reads with MiXCR, one row per CDR3 protein. The table includes over 200,000 distinct CDR3 sequences, approximately 10% detected once. The sequences come from PBMCs, collected before TCRalphabeta/CD19-depleted stem cell transplant. All receptors come from a child under two years old with acute myeloid leukemia, due to receive a stem cell transplant. The CDR3 runs from the conserved cysteine through the conserved F or W. Fields, in order: J gene, V gene, clone size, D gene, CDR3 DNA, CDR3 protein. The D gene is left open where the match is weak. Rows may omit the clone size; those that give it use once, few, many or a size class.

TRBJ2-2 | TRBV24-1 | many | TRBD1 | TGTGCCACCAGTCCGGACAGGGCCGGGGAGCTGTTTTTT | CATSPDRAGELFF
TRBJ1-2 | TRBV19 | few | TRBD1 | TGTGCCAGTAGTATAGGGGGGGACAGGAGGAACTATGGCTACACCTTC | CASSIGGDRRNYGYTF
TRBJ2-3 | TRBV7-2 | . | TRBD2 | TGTGCCAGCAGCCGCCCTTTAGCGGGAGGTTTCACAAATACGCAGTATTTT | CASSRPLAGGFTNTQYF
TRBJ1-2 | TRBV20-1 | many | . | TGCAGTGCTAGAGCGGTACAGCTTAACTATGGCTACACCTTC | CSARAVQLNYGYTF
TRBJ2-1 | TRBV21-1 | many | . | TGTGCCAGCAGCACGCTCACTAGCGGGCGCTACAATGAGCAGTTCTTC | CASSTLTSGRYNEQFF
TRBJ1-6 | TRBV2 | many | . | TGTGCCAGCACCGTCCTACAGGGATCACCCCTCCACTTT | CASTVLQGSPLHF
TRBJ2-2 | TRBV7-3 | many | . | TGTGCCAGCAGCTTAACGGCGGGTACCGGGGAGCTGTTTTTT | CASSLTAGTGELFF
TRBJ1-5 | TRBV18 | many | . | TGTGCCAGCTCACCGCAACCCCTGGGGTGGAATCAGCCCCAGCATTTT | CASSPQPLGWNQPQHF
TRBJ1-1 | TRBV12-3/TRBV12-4 | . | . | TGTGCCAGCAGTTTACTCCAGGCTGAAGCTTTCTTT | CASSLLQAEAFF
TRBJ2-1 | TRBV3-1 | many | . | TGTGCCAGCAGCCACTCGGTGAATGAGCAGTTCTTC | CASSHSVNEQFF
TRBJ1-1 | TRBV6-6 | many | . | TGTGCCAGCAGTTACGGGGGGACGCCTGAAGCTTTCTTT | CASSYGGTPEAFF
TRBJ2-7 | TRBV20-1 | many | . | TGCAGTGCTAGAGTACGAGTGTCCTACGAGCAGTACTTC | CSARVRVSYEQYF
TRBJ2-1 | TRBV5-1 | many | TRBD2 | TGCGCCAGCAGCTTGGCAGGACTAGTATTTGATGAGCAGTTCTTC | CASSLAGLVFDEQFF
TRBJ2-5 | TRBV20-1 | many | TRBD1 | TGCAGTGCAACGGACAGGGATGAGACCCAGTACTTC | CSATDRDETQYF
TRBJ2-3 | TRBV6-1 | many | TRBD2 | TGTGCCAGCAGTGATCTAGCGGGACACACAGATACGCAGTATTTT | CASSDLAGHTDTQYF
TRBJ2-5 | TRBV20-1 | . | TRBD1 | TGCAGTGCTAGAGGCGCCGACAGGGGGAAAGAGACCCAGTACTTC | CSARGADRGKETQYF
TRBJ1-5 | TRBV2 | many | . | TGTGCCAGCAGTGCTCTGACAGGAGGCTCAAATCAGCCCCAGCATTTT | CASSALTGGSNQPQHF
TRBJ2-7 | TRBV5-1 | few | . | TGCGCCAGCAGCGACGCCCAGTACGAGCAGTACTTC | CASSDAQYEQYF
TRBJ2-7 | TRBV7-3 | . | TRBD2 | TGTGCCAGCAGCTCGCTAGCGGGAGTCGAGCAGTACTTC | CASSSLAGVEQYF
TRBJ2-3 | TRBV20-1 | many | TRBD2 | TGCAGTGCTACTCTAGCGGGAGCCACAGATACGCAGTATTTT | CSATLAGATDTQYF
TRBJ2-3 | TRBV28 | many | TRBD1 | TGTGCCAGCAGTGCACCATTACAGGGGTCCCTTATCACAGATACGCAGTATTTT | CASSAPLQGSLITDTQYF
TRBJ2-5 | TRBV10-2 | few | . | TGCGCCAGCAGTAGAAACCTCGTTGAGACCCAGTACTTC | CASSRNLVETQYF
TRBJ1-6 | TRBV27 | many | . | TGTGCCAGCAGTTTGGGGGACACTCAGTCACCCCTCCACTTT | CASSLGDTQSPLHF
TRBJ1-1 | TRBV27 | many | . | TGTGCCAGCAAAGTTCGGCCCCCGGGGGACGGGGGCACTGAAGCTTTCTTT | CASKVRPPGDGGTEAFF
TRBJ2-1 | TRBV20-1 | . | TRBD2 | TGCAGCGCTCCCTGGGCGGGGGGCAGAAATGAGCAGTTCTTC | CSAPWAGGRNEQFF
TRBJ2-2 | TRBV14 | many | . | TGTGCCAGCAGCCAAGTGGTCGGGAACACCGGGGAGCTGTTTTTT | CASSQVVGNTGELFF
TRBJ2-1 | TRBV7-2 | many | . | TGTGCCAGCAGCCCCTTCGGCAATGAGCAGTTCTTC | CASSPFGNEQFF
TRBJ2-3 | TRBV7-3 | many | . | TGTGCCAGCAGCCCCCTTAAGGGAGGTACAGATACGCAGTATTTT | CASSPLKGGTDTQYF
TRBJ2-7 | TRBV12-3/TRBV12-4 | many | . | TGTGCCAGCAGTTTTCGGGGCCGCCCCTACGAGCAGTACTTC | CASSFRGRPYEQYF
TRBJ1-1 | TRBV27 | many | . | TGTGCCAGCAGTTTGAGGGCGTTAAGTTGGGGTAACACTGAAGCTTTCTTT | CASSLRALSWGNTEAFF
TRBJ1-6 | TRBV4-3 | many | . | TGCGCCAGCAGCCAACGGGGTCACAATTCACCCCTCCACTTT | CASSQRGHNSPLHF
TRBJ1-5 | TRBV12-3/TRBV12-4 | many | . | TGTGCCAGCAGTTTAGAGCGTGATCCCCAGCATTTT | CASSLERDPQHF
TRBJ2-7 | TRBV9 | many | . | TGTGCCAGCAGCGTAGGTCTGGATTCAACCTACGAGCAGTACTTC | CASSVGLDSTYEQYF
TRBJ2-1 | TRBV29-1 | many | . | TGCAGCGTTGATAGTGGGCGCGGCCTCTACAATGAGCAGTTCTTC | CSVDSGRGLYNEQFF
TRBJ2-5 | TRBV29-1 | many | . | TGCAGCGGCGAGGTACAAGAGACCCAGTACTTC | CSGEVQETQYF
TRBJ1-2 | TRBV18 | many | . | TGTGCCAGCTCACCACCGGAATTCTATGGCTACACCTTC | CASSPPEFYGYTF
TRBJ2-2 | TRBV5-1 | many | TRBD1 | TGCGCCAGCAGCCCCCGGACAGGGTCCACCGGGGAGCTGTTTTTT | CASSPRTGSTGELFF
TRBJ1-4 | TRBV7-9 | many | . | TGTGCCAGCAGCTTAGCCGGAGGGGGGTTCACAACTAATGAAAAACTGTTTTTT | CASSLAGGGFTTNEKLFF
TRBJ2-1 | TRBV12-3/TRBV12-4 | many | . | TGTGCCAGCAGCCCCCGGGGGAGCTCCTACAATGAGCAGTTCTTC | CASSPRGSSYNEQFF
TRBJ2-1 | TRBV9 | . | TRBD1 | TGTGCCAGCAGCGGCAGGGGGCTTGGAGAGCAGTTCTTC | CASSGRGLGEQFF
TRBJ1-1 | TRBV3-1 | many | . | TGTGCCAGCAGCCAAGATCGGGGGCTTAGCAACGCTTTCTTT | CASSQDRGLSNAFF
TRBJ1-1 | TRBV27 | many | TRBD1 | TGTGCCAGCAGACCGTGGACAGGGCTCACTGAAGCTTTCTTT | CASRPWTGLTEAFF
TRBJ1-2 | TRBV12-3/TRBV12-4 | many | . | TGTGCCAGCAGTTTAGGGCAGATAGCTAACTATGGCTACACCTTC | CASSLGQIANYGYTF
TRBJ2-3 | TRBV5-1 | many | . | TGCGCCAGCAGCTTGGCAGTTGCTGAGTATTTT | CASSLAVAEYF
TRBJ2-1 | TRBV11-2 | . | TRBD1 | TGTGTCAGCAGCTCCGGGACAGGGGCCTACAATGAGCAGTTCTTC | CVSSSGTGAYNEQFF
TRBJ2-4 | TRBV5-1 | many | . | TGCGCCAGCAGCTTGGCCCATCCGGAAGCCAAAAACATTCAGTACTTC | CASSLAHPEAKNIQYF
TRBJ2-1 | TRBV12-3/TRBV12-4 | many | . | TGTGCCAGCAGTTTAGCGCGACACGATGAGCAGTTCTTC | CASSLARHDEQFF
TRBJ1-1 | TRBV5-1 | many | . | TGCGCCAGCAGCTCTACAGGGTCGAACACTGAAGCTTTCTTT | CASSSTGSNTEAFF
TRBJ2-3 | TRBV5-6 | many | . | TGTGCCAGCAGCTTGTGGGGGAATACGCAGTATTTT | CASSLWGNTQYF
TRBJ2-3 | TRBV14 | few | . | TGTGCCAGCAGCCACACAAGACAAGATACGCAGTATTTT | CASSHTRQDTQYF
TRBJ1-3 | TRBV18 | few | . | TGTGCCAGCTCACCACAGGCTCCAACTAACTCTGGAAACACCATATATTTT | CASSPQAPTNSGNTIYF
TRBJ1-2 | TRBV5-6 | . | . | TGTGCCAGCAGCAGGGGGACATTCTATGGCTACACCTTC | CASSRGTFYGYTF
TRBJ2-1 | TRBV12-3/TRBV12-4 | many | TRBD1 | TGTGCCAGCAGCTCGGGACAGGGAGGAGACAATGAGCAGTTCTTC | CASSSGQGGDNEQFF
TRBJ2-3 | TRBV10-3 | many | TRBD1 | TGTGCCAGTAGACAGGGCGGAACCACAGATACGCAGTATTTT | CASRQGGTTDTQYF
TRBJ1-1 | TRBV6-1 | many | TRBD1 | TGTGCCAGCAGGACGACAGGGGGCAGCCCTGAAGCTTTCTTT | CASRTTGGSPEAFF
TRBJ2-1 | TRBV19 | many | TRBD2 | TGTGCCAGTAGTATTGAATTAGCGGGAGGGCCGATCGATGAGCAGTTCTTC | CASSIELAGGPIDEQFF
TRBJ2-7 | TRBV5-1 | many | . | TGCGCCAGCAGCTTGGATGGGGTTCGAACCTACGAGCAGTACTTC | CASSLDGVRTYEQYF
TRBJ1-5 | TRBV10-3 | many | . | TGTGCCATCAGTGAGTCACAGCGTAACAATCAGCCCCAGCATTTT | CAISESQRNNQPQHF
TRBJ2-1 | TRBV3-1 | many | TRBD2 | TGTGCCAGCAGCCCCTTCCCGGTTAGCGGGGTCTGGTTCTTC | CASSPFPVSGVWFF
TRBJ1-2 | TRBV10-3 | many | . | TGTGCCATCAGGGACACCCTTAACTATGGCTACACCTTC | CAIRDTLNYGYTF